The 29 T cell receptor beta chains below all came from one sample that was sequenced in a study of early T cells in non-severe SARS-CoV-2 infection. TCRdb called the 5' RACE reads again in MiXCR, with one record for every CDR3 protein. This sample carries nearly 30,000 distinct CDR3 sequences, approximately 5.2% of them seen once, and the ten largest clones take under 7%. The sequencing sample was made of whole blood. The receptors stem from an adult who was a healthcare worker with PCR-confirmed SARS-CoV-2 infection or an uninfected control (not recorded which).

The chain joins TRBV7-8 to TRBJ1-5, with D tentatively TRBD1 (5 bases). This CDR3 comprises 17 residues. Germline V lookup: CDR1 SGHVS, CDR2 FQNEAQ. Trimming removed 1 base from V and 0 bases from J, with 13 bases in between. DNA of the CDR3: TGTGCCAGCAGCTTAGGGCCCGAGGGGTATAGCAATCAGCCCCAGCATTTT. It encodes CASSLGPEGYSNQPQHF.

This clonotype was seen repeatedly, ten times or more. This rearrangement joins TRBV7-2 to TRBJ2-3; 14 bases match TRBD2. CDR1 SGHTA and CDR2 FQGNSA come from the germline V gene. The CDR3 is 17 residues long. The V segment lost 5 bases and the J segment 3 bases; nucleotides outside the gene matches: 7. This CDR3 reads CASSPRLAGGRTDTQYF. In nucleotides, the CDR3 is TGTGCCAGCAGCCCTAGACTAGCGGGGGGGCGGACAGATACGCAGTATTTT.

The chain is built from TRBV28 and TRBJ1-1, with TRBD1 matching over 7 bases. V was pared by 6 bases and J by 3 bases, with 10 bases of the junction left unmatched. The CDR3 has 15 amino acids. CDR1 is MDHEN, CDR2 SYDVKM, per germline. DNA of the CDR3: TGTGCCAGCAGCTCGCCGGGACAGACTTACACTGAAGCTTTCTTT. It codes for CASSSPGQTYTEAFF.

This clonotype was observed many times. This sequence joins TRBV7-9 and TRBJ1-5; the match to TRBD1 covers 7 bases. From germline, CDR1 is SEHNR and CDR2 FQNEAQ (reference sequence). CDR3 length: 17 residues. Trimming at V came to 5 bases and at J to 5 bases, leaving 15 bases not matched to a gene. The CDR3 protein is CASSAEIGQDGYQPQHF. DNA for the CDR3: TGTGCCAGCAGCGCCGAAATTGGACAGGACGGATATCAGCCCCAGCATTTT.

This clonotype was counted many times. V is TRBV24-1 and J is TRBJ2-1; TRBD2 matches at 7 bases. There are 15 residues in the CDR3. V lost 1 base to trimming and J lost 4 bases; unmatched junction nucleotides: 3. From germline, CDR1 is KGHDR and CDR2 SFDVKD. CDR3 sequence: CATSDFGGGYNEQFF. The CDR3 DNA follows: TGTGCCACCAGTGATTTTGGGGGGGGGTACAATGAGCAGTTCTTC.

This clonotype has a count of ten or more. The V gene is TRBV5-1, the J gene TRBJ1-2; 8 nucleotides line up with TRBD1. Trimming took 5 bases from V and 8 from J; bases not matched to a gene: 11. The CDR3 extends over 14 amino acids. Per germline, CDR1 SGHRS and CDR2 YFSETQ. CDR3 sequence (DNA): TGCGCCAGCAGTATTACAGGGGGATCGGTCGGCTACACCTTC. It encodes CASSITGGSVGYTF.

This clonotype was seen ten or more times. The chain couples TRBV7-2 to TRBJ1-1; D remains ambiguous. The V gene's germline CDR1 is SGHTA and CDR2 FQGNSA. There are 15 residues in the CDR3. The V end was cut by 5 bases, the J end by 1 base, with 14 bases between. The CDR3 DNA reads TGTGCCAGCAGCCCGCTAGCTTGGGGGAACACTGAAGCTTTCTTT. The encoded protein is CASSPLAWGNTEAFF. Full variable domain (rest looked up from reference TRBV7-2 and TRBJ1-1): GAGVSQSPSNKVTEKGKDVELRCDPISGHTALYWYRQSLGQGLEFLIYFQGNSAPDKSGLPSDRFSAERTGGSVSTLTIQRTQQEDSAVYLCASSPLAWGNTEAFFGQGTRLTVV.

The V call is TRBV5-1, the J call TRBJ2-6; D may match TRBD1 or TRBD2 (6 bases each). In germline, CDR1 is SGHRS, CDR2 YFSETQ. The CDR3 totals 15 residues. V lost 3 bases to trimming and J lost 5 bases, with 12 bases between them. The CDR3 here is CASSSGGPRANVLTF. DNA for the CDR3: TGCGCCAGCAGCTCCGGGGGCCCAAGGGCCAACGTCCTGACTTTC.

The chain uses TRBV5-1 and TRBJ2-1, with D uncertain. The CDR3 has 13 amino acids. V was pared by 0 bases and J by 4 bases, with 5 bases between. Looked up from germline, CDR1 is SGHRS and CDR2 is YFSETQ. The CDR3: CASSLGAYNEQFF. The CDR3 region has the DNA TGCGCCAGCAGCTTGGGTGCATACAATGAGCAGTTCTTC. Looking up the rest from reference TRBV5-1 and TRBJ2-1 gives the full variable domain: KAGVTQTPRYLIKTRGQQVTLSCSPISGHRSVSWYQQTPGQGLQFLFEYFSETQRNKGNFPGRFSGRQFSNSRSEMNVSTLELGDSALYLCASSLGAYNEQFFGPGTRLTVL.

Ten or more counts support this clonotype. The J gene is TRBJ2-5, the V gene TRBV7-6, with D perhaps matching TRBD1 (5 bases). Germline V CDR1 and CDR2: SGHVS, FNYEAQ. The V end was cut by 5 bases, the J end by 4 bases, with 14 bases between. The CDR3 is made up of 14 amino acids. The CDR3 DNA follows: TGTGCCAGCAGCCAGGGTACGGGTATAGAGACCCAGTACTTC. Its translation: CASSQGTGIETQYF. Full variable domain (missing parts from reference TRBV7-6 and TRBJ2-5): GAGVSQSPRYKVTKRGQDVALRCDPISGHVSLYWYRQALGQGPEFLTYFNYEAQQDKSGLPNDRFSAERPEGSISTLTIQRTEQRDSAMYRCASSQGTGIETQYFGPGTRLLVL.

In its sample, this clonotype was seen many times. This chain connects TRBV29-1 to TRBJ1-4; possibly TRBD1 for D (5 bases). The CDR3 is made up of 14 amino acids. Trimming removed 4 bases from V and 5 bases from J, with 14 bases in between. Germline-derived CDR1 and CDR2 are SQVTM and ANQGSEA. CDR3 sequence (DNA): TGCAGCGTTGCAAACACAGGAGGGAATGAAAAACTGTTTTTT. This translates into CSVANTGGNEKLFF.

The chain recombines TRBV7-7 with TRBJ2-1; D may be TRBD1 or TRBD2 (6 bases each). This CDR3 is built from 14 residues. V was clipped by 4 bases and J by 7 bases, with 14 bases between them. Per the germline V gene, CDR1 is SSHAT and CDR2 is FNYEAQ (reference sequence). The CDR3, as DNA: TGTGCCAGCAGCTCAAACTCGGGGGCTAATGAGCAGTTCTTC. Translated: CASSSNSGANEQFF.

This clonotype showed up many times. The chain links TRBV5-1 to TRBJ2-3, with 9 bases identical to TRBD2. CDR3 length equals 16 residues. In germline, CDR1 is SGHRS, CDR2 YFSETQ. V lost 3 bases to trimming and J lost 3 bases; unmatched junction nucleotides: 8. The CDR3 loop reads CASSYGTSLGTDTQYF. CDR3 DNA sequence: TGCGCCAGCAGCTACGGGACTAGCTTGGGGACAGATACGCAGTATTTT.

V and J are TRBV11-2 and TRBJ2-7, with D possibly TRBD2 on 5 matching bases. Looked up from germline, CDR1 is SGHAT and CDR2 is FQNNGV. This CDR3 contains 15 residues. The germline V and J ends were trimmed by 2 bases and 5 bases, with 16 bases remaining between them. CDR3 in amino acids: CASSLPGSAQDEQYF. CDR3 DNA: TGTGCCAGCAGCTTACCGGGGTCCGCCCAAGACGAGCAGTACTTC.

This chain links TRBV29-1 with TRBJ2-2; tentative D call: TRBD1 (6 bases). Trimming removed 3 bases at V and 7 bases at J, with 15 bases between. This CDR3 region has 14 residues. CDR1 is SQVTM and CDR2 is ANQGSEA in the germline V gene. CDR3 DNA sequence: TGCAGCGTTGATACAGGGTTCTTCGGCGGGGAGCTGTTTTTT. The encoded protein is CSVDTGFFGGELFF.

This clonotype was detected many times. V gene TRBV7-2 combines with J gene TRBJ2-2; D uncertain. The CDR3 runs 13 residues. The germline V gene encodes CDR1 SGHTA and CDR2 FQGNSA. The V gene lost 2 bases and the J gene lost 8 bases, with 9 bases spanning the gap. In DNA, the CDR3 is TGTGCCAGCAGCTTACCGCGGCCTGGGGAGCTGTTTTTT. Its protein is CASSLPRPGELFF.

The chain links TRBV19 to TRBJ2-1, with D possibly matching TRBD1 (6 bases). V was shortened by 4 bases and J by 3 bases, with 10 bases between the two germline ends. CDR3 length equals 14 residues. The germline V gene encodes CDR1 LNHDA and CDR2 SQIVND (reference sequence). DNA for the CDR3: TGTGCCAGTAGTAGGGACACCAACTACAATGAGCAGTTCTTC. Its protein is CASSRDTNYNEQFF.

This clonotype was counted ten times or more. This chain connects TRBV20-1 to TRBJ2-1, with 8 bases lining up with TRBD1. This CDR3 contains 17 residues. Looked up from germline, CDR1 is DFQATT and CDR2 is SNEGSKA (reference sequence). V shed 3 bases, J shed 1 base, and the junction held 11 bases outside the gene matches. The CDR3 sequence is CSASYRGQGASYNEQFF. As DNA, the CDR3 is TGCAGTGCTAGTTATCGCGGACAGGGAGCGTCCTACAATGAGCAGTTCTTC.

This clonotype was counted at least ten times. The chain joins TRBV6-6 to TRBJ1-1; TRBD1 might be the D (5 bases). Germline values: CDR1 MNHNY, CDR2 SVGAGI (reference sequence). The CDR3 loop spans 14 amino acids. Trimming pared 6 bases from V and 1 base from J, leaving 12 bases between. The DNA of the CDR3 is TGTGCCAGCAGACAGGCTGGGGGGAACACTGAAGCTTTCTTT. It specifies CASRQAGGNTEAFF.

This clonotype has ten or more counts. The CDR3 nucleotides are TGCGCCAGCAGCCAAGATGAGGGGGACGGTTCACCCCTCCACTTT. Protein sequence: CASSQDEGDGSPLHF. The rearrangement joins TRBV4-3 to TRBJ1-6; TRBD1 is a possible D gene (6 bases). Between the trimmed V and J ends, which lost 0 bases and 9 bases, there was a span of 12 bases. In germline, CDR1 is LGHNA, CDR2 YSLEER. This CDR3 is built from 15 residues.

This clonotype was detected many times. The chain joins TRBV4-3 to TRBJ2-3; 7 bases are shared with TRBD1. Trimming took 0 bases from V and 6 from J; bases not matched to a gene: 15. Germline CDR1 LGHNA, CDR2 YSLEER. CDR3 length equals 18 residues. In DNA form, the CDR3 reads TGCGCCAGCAGCCAAGAGTTGCACCGGGACAGTTTGTCGGATACGCAGTATTTT. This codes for CASSQELHRDSLSDTQYF.

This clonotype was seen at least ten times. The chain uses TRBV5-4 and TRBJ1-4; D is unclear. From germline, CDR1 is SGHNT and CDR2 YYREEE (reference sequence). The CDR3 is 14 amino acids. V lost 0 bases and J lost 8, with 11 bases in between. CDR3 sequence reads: CASSLGSVREKLFF. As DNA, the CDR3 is TGTGCCAGCAGCTTGGGCTCAGTTCGCGAAAAACTGTTTTTT.

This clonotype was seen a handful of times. The CDR3 sequence: CASRGGTGGAETQYF. In DNA, the CDR3 is TGTGCCAGCCGAGGGGGGACAGGGGGCGCGGAGACCCAGTACTTC. The chain is built from TRBV28 and TRBJ2-5, with 12 bases identical to TRBD1. CDR3 length equals 15 residues. The V gene's germline CDR1 is MDHEN and CDR2 SYDVKM. V shed 8 bases and J 5 bases; nucleotides not matched to a gene: 9. Drawing the rest from reference TRBV28 and TRBJ2-5, the complete variable domain is DVKVTQSSRYLVKRTGEKVFLECVQDMDHENMFWYRQDPGLGLRLIYFSYDVKMKEKGDIPEGYSVSREKKERFSLILESASTNQTSMYLCASRGGTGGAETQYFGPGTRLLVL.

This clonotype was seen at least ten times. CDR3 coding DNA: TGTGCCAGCAGCCGTTCAGGCAGTTTGAGCTCACCCCTCCACTTT. It encodes CASSRSGSLSSPLHF. The rearrangement uses TRBV7-3 and TRBJ1-6; unclear D gene. The CDR3 runs 15 residues. V gave up 5 bases and J gave up 10 bases, with 18 bases separating them. The germline gives CDR1 SGHTA, CDR2 FQGTGA.

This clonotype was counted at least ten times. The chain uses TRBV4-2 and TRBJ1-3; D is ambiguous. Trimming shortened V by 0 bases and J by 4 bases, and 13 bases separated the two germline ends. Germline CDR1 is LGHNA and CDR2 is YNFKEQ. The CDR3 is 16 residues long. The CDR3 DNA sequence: TGTGCCAGCAGCCAAGACGAGGGCGACGGCGGAAACACCATATATTTT. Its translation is CASSQDEGDGGNTIYF.

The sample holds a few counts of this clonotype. CDR3 sequence reads: CASSLAEQGRNQYF. Here the CDR3 DNA reads TGTGCCAGCAGCTTAGCGGAGCAGGGCCGTAACCAGTACTTC. This chain links TRBV7-2 with TRBJ2-7; D is possibly TRBD1 (5 bases). Germline loops: CDR1 SGHTA, CDR2 FQGNSA. The CDR3 is 14 amino acids. V was pared by 0 bases and J by 10 bases, with 16 bases between.

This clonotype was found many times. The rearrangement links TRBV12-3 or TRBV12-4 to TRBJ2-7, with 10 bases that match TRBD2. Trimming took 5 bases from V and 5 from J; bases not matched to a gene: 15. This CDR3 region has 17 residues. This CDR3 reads CASSPWTSGGFRHEQYF. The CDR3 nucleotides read TGTGCCAGCAGTCCCTGGACTAGCGGAGGCTTTCGACACGAGCAGTACTTC.

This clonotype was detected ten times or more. CDR3 in DNA: TGCAGTGCTAGAGATGTAAGGGGGAAGAACACTGAAGCTTTCTTT. Protein product: CSARDVRGKNTEAFF. This chain connects TRBV20-1 to TRBJ1-1; TRBD1 might be the D (6 bases). Germline V gene data show CDR1 as DFQATT and CDR2 as SNEGSKA (reference sequence). V lost 0 bases to trimming and J lost 1 base, with 12 bases between them. The CDR3 covers 15 residues.

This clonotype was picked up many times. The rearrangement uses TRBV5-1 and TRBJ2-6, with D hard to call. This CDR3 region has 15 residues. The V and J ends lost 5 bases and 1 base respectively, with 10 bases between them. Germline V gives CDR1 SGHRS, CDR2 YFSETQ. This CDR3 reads CASSSGESGANVLTF. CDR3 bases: TGCGCCAGCAGTTCCGGCGAATCTGGGGCCAACGTCCTGACTTTC.